A selection of T cell receptor beta chains follows, all from one sample in a study of radiotherapy plus CTLA-4 blockade in lung cancer. Here immunoSEQ multiplex PCR was the method, and the copy in TCRdb shows in-frame clones only, minus some. The repertoire holds around 37,000 clones, with 75% as singletons. The specimen was peripheral blood, collected from a patient treated with radiotherapy plus ipilimumab. The source of these receptors is a human donor with non-small cell lung cancer that progressed on radiotherapy plus ipilimumab. Both conserved end residues are part of each CDR3. The D gene is left open where the match is weak. For some rows the clone size is stated as once, few or many, or as a class when expanded; others skip it.

clone size: .; J gene: TRBJ2-2; V gene: TRBV7-2; D gene: .; CDR3 DNA: TGTGCCAGCAGCTTGGGATACACCGGGGAGCTGTTTTTT; CDR3 protein: CASSLGYTGELFF
clone size: few; J gene: TRBJ2-1; V gene: TRBV28; D gene: .; CDR3 DNA: TGTGCCAGCAGTTTCGGACGAGTGAATGAGCAGTTCTTC; CDR3 protein: CASSFGRVNEQFF
clone size: .; J gene: TRBJ2-2; V gene: TRBV7-2; D gene: .; CDR3 DNA: TGTGCCAGCAGCTTAGACCGCACCGGGGAGCTGTTTTTT; CDR3 protein: CASSLDRTGELFF
clone size: .; J gene: TRBJ1-4; V gene: TRBV9; D gene: .; CDR3 DNA: TGTGCCAGCAGCCCCGAGGGAGGATCTAATGAAAAACTGTTTTTT; CDR3 protein: CASSPEGGSNEKLFF
clone size: .; J gene: TRBJ2-1; V gene: TRBV7-2; D gene: .; CDR3 DNA: TGTGCCAGCAGCCCGGGTCCCATCAATGAGCAGTTCTTC; CDR3 protein: CASSPGPINEQFF
clone size: .; J gene: TRBJ2-1; V gene: TRBV4-1; D gene: .; CDR3 DNA: TGCGCCAGCAGCCAACAGCTGGGGCGGCCGGTGTTCTTC; CDR3 protein: CASSQQLGRPVFF
clone size: .; J gene: TRBJ2-4; V gene: TRBV2; D gene: TRBD1; CDR3 DNA: TGTGCCAGCAGGAGGGACAGGGGCGGCACCAAAAACATTCAGTACTTC; CDR3 protein: CASRRDRGGTKNIQYF
clone size: .; J gene: TRBJ1-6; V gene: TRBV7-3; D gene: .; CDR3 DNA: TGTGCCAGCAGCTTACGTTCGGGGGGCGGAAATAATTCACCCCTCCACTTT; CDR3 protein: CASSLRSGGGNNSPLHF
clone size: .; J gene: TRBJ1-5; V gene: TRBV10-3; D gene: .; CDR3 DNA: TGTGCCACTACGATGTCCCAGCATTTT; CDR3 protein: CATTMSQHF
clone size: .; J gene: TRBJ2-7; V gene: TRBV6-5; D gene: .; CDR3 DNA: TGTGCCAGCAGTTACGGGCAGAACTACGAGCAGTACTTC; CDR3 protein: CASSYGQNYEQYF
clone size: .; J gene: TRBJ2-5; V gene: TRBV2; D gene: .; CDR3 DNA: TGTGCCAGCTCCAGGGAAGGGGAGACCCAGTACTTC; CDR3 protein: CASSREGETQYF
clone size: .; J gene: TRBJ2-5; V gene: TRBV15; D gene: TRBD2; CDR3 DNA: TGTGCCACCAGCAGAACTAGGGAGGGCCGGGAGACCCAGTACTTC; CDR3 protein: CATSRTREGRETQYF